A single sample gave rise to the 18 T cell receptor beta chains below, sequenced in a study of regulatory T cells. General study results and limits: Hydrophobic residues at CDR3 positions 6 and 7 were enriched in conventional CD4+ T cells of CD3G-deficient patients.

Their cognate antigens are unknown. The PCR used 52 TRBV and 13 TRBJ primers. The repertoire was sequenced with immunoSEQ multiplex PCR; TCRdb's copy has only in-frame clones and lacks some. Of roughly 30,000 clones in the sample, roughly 90% were seen once. Sequenced sample: conventional CD4+ T cells sorted from blood. These receptor sequences come from a person aged 18 to 30 with CD3G deficiency.

The CDR3 DNA is TGTGCCAGCAGCTCCGGATATAACACCGGGGAGCTGTTTTTT. Amino acid sequence: CASSSGYNTGELFF. The chain has TRBV7-8 and TRBJ2-2; D is undetermined. V gave up 4 bases and J gave up 2 bases, with 8 bases separating them. Per the germline V gene, CDR1 is SGHVS and CDR2 is FQNEAQ. CDR3 size: 14 residues.

Remarks on this clone: This same CDR3 is encoded by further DNA sequences in the sample. J is TRBJ2-3 and V is TRBV7-9; D gene ambiguous. V was shortened by 1 base and J by 0 bases, with 8 bases between the two germline ends. Germline values: CDR1 SEHNR, CDR2 FQNEAQ (reference sequence). The CDR3 extends over 15 amino acids. The CDR3 sequence: CASSLGDTSTDTQYF. The CDR3 bases are TGTGCCAGCAGCTTAGGGGATACTAGCACAGATACGCAGTATTTT.

The rearrangement joins TRBV6-1 to TRBJ2-7; 7 nucleotides line up with TRBD2. From germline, CDR1 is MNHNS and CDR2 SASEGT. The CDR3 runs 15 residues. Trimming took 6 bases from V and 4 from J; bases not matched to a gene: 12. The CDR3 nucleotides are TGTGCCAGCAGCCAACGCTATAGGGAGGGGTACGAGCAGTACTTC. Its translation: CASSQRYREGYEQYF.

The rearrangement uses TRBV6-6 and TRBJ1-2; D may be TRBD1 (6 bases). The CDR3 length is 11 residues. The V end lost 9 bases, the J end lost 11 bases, and 16 bases lay between the germline ends. Germline CDR1 is MNHNY and CDR2 is SVGAGI (reference sequence). The CDR3, as DNA: TGTGCCAGTAGTATGGACAGACGATACACCTTC. Protein: CASSMDRRYTF.

Only one count was recorded for this clone. The rearrangement uses TRBV6-1 and TRBJ1-2, with D perhaps TRBD1 (6 bases). The CDR3 consists of 14 residues. V lost 0 bases to trimming and J lost 7 bases, with 12 bases between them. From germline, CDR1 is MNHNS and CDR2 SASEGT. CDR3 loop: CASSEAGGALGYTF. The CDR3 DNA sequence: TGTGCCAGCAGTGAAGCGGGGGGGGCGCTTGGCTACACCTTC.

The V gene is TRBV2, the J gene TRBJ2-2; no clear D. The germline V gene has CDR1 SNHLY and CDR2 FYNNEI. This CDR3 has 12 amino acids. The ends were cut back, 4 bases at V and 4 bases at J, with 4 bases in the middle. The CDR3 DNA reads as TGTGCCAGCAGTGTCTTCACCGGGGAGCTGTTTTTT. Amino acid sequence: CASSVFTGELFF.

The genes are TRBV5-1 and TRBJ1-1; 7 nucleotides line up with TRBD1. Germline V lookup: CDR1 SGHRS, CDR2 YFSETQ. J was trimmed by 1 base and V by 1 base; bases with no gene match: 4. The CDR3 runs 15 residues. This CDR3 reads CASSLLGQSNTEAFF. Here the CDR3 DNA reads TGCGCCAGCAGCTTGTTGGGACAGTCGAACACTGAAGCTTTCTTT. The complete variable domain, with remaining parts taken from reference TRBV5-1 and TRBJ1-1, reads KAGVTQTPRYLIKTRGQQVTLSCSPISGHRSVSWYQQTPGQGLQFLFEYFSETQRNKGNFPGRFSGRQFSNSRSEMNVSTLELGDSALYLCASSLLGQSNTEAFFGQGTRLTVV.

The chain has TRBV28 and TRBJ2-7; 10 nucleotides match TRBD1. The V gene's germline CDR1 is MDHEN and CDR2 SYDVKM. With 5 bases clipped from V and 5 bases from J, the junction kept 12 bases outside the gene matches. This CDR3 has 16 amino acids. The CDR3 region has the DNA TGTGCCAGCAGTCGGATTCCGGGACAGGGGTACCACGAGCAGTACTTC. Protein: CASSRIPGQGYHEQYF. The full variable domain, with the rest looked up from reference TRBV28 and TRBJ2-7, is DVKVTQSSRYLVKRTGEKVFLECVQDMDHENMFWYRQDPGLGLRLIYFSYDVKMKEKGDIPEGYSVSREKKERFSLILESASTNQTSMYLCASSRIPGQGYHEQYFGPGTRLTVT.

CDR3: CASSEQGSLSSLHF. The CDR3 DNA sequence: TGTGCCAGCAGTGAACAAGGCAGCCTGTCGTCCCTCCACTTT. The chain employs TRBV6-1 and TRBJ1-6; no clear D gene. Trimming pared 2 bases from V and 14 bases from J, leaving 16 bases between. Germline CDR1 MNHNS, CDR2 SASEGT. The CDR3 runs to 14 residues.

Written as DNA, the CDR3 is TGTGCCACCTCCAGGGGGAAAAAGTACAATGAGCAGTTCTTC. The encoded protein is CATSRGKKYNEQFF. This chain joins TRBV6-1 and TRBJ2-1, with TRBD1 identical over 7 bases. CDR3 length: 14 residues. The trim removed 10 bases at V and 4 bases at J, leaving 10 bases unmatched. The germline V gene has CDR1 MNHNS and CDR2 SASEGT.

V gene TRBV6-1 combines with J gene TRBJ2-3, with D hard to call. The CDR3 totals 15 residues. Trimming stripped 0 bases from V and 6 bases from J, with 13 bases between. Germline-derived CDR1 and CDR2 are MNHNS and SASEGT. The CDR3 protein is CASSEAANTRDTQYF. In DNA, the CDR3 is TGTGCCAGCAGTGAAGCGGCCAACACCAGGGATACGCAGTATTTT.

V and J are TRBV7-9 and TRBJ2-2, with D maybe TRBD1 (5 bases). Looked up from germline, CDR1 is SEHNR and CDR2 is FQNEAQ (reference sequence). Deletions cut 5 bases from V and 5 bases from J, with 12 bases between. The CDR3 runs to 14 residues. In DNA, the CDR3 is TGTGCCAGCAGCCTCCTTTCAGGGACCGGGGAGCTGTTTTTT. Translation gives CASSLLSGTGELFF.

The chain uses TRBV6-1 and TRBJ2-7; TRBD2 matches at 9 bases. Per the germline V gene, CDR1 is MNHNS and CDR2 is SASEGT. The J segment lost 3 bases and the V segment lost 5 bases, leaving 2 bases of the junction unmatched. The CDR3 is made up of 13 amino acids. DNA of the CDR3: TGTGCCAGCAGTTTTAGCGGGGGCTACGAGCAGTACTTC. It specifies CASSFSGGYEQYF.

The count of this clone is one. The chain combines TRBV5-1 with TRBJ2-7; the D gene is possibly TRBD1 (6 bases). The CDR3 has 12 amino acids. Germline lookup yields CDR1 SGHRS and CDR2 YFSETQ. The V and J ends lost 5 bases and 2 bases respectively, with 8 bases between them. The CDR3 DNA reads as TGCGCCAGCAGAGACAGGACCTACGAGCAGTACTTC. It is translated as CASRDRTYEQYF.

The genes are TRBV28 and TRBJ2-2, with D unresolved. The CDR3 loop spans 17 amino acids. Trimming stripped 8 bases from V and 0 bases from J, with 19 bases between. CDR1 is MDHEN, CDR2 SYDVKM, per germline. CDR3 DNA: TGTGCCAGCGGCCTACGTCCCCGCAGACCGAACACCGGGGAGCTGTTTTTT. The encoded protein is CASGLRPRRPNTGELFF.

The chain uses TRBV28 and TRBJ1-5, with D perhaps TRBD1 (5 bases). The CDR3 sequence is 15 residues long. V lost 7 bases and J lost 3, with 16 bases in between. CDR1 and CDR2 (germline): MDHEN, SYDVKM. In nucleotides, the CDR3 is TGTGCCAGCAACCAGGACCTTGGGACCAATCAGCCCCAGCATTTT. Translating gives CASNQDLGTNQPQHF.

The V gene is TRBV5-1, the J gene TRBJ2-6; maybe TRBD2 (5 bases). V lost 4 bases to trimming and J lost 1 base, with 12 bases between them. CDR1 and CDR2 (germline): SGHRS, YFSETQ. CDR3 length: 16 amino acids. CDR3 region: CASSPEAPSGANVLTF. Written as DNA, the CDR3 is TGCGCCAGCAGCCCGGAGGCGCCTTCTGGGGCCAACGTCCTGACTTTC.

The chain employs TRBV28 and TRBJ2-7, with 7 positions matching TRBD2. V gave up 7 bases and J gave up 2 bases; unmatched junction bases: 14. The germline CDR1 and CDR2 sequences are MDHEN and SYDVKM. The CDR3 is made up of 16 amino acids. The CDR3 protein is CASTVGGASGTYEQYF. The CDR3 DNA reads as TGTGCCAGCACCGTCGGAGGGGCTAGCGGAACCTACGAGCAGTACTTC.